These T cell receptor beta chains were read from a single sample in a study of Ad26.COV2.S vaccination and SARS-CoV-2 variants. Profiling relied on immunoSEQ multiplex PCR, and the TCRdb table lists in-frame clones only, not all of them. The profile shows a few hundred thousand clones, 75% to 95% of them singletons. The sample consisted of peripheral blood, taken in a trial of Ad26.COV2.S vaccine versus placebo. These receptors originate from a person aged 18 to 59 who received the Ad26.COV2.S COVID-19 vaccine or a placebo. Both conserved end residues are part of each CDR3. D genes are given only for firm matches. Rows may omit the clone size; those that give it use once, few, many or a size class.

v_gene	abundance	j_gene	d_gene	CDR3nt	CDR3aa
TRBV7-8	NA	TRBJ2-5	TRBD1	TGTGCCAGCAGCAAAGGGACAGGGAATGGAGAGACCCAGTACTTC	CASSKGTGNGETQYF
TRBV5-6	NA	TRBJ1-5	TRBD1	TGTGCCAGCAGCAACGACAGGGAACCACACAATCAGCCCCAGCATTTT	CASSNDREPHNQPQHF
TRBV7-9	once	TRBJ2-1	NA	TGTGCCAGCAGCCATCTGCTGGGGGGACCGGGGAATGAGCAGTTCTTC	CASSHLLGGPGNEQFF
TRBV6-1	NA	TRBJ2-2	NA	TGTGCCAGCAGTGAAGCGAGACAGGCAGAGCTGTTTTTT	CASSEARQAELFF
TRBV3-1/TRBV3-2	NA	TRBJ2-7	NA	TGTGCCAGCAGCCAAGCGGACCTCTTC	CASSQADLF
TRBV11-2	NA	TRBJ2-2	TRBD1	TGTGCCAGCAGCCTAAACAGGGGGTGGTCCGGGGAGCTGTTTTTT	CASSLNRGWSGELFF
TRBV18	NA	TRBJ1-2	NA	TGTGCCAGCTCACCAGACTTAGCTAACTATGGCTACACCTTC	CASSPDLANYGYTF
TRBV18	NA	TRBJ2-3	NA	TGTGCCAGCTCACTGGGGCCAACAGATACGCAGTATTTT	CASSLGPTDTQYF
TRBV15	NA	TRBJ2-7	TRBD2	TGTGCCACCAGCAGTAAGTTCCCGGGACTAGCGTTAACCTACGAGCAGTACTTC	CATSSKFPGLALTYEQYF
TRBV28	NA	TRBJ2-2	TRBD2	TGTGCCAGCAGTTTATGGCTGGAAACTAGCGGGAGAGCCAGCTTTAACACCGGGGAGCTGTTTTTT	CASSLWLETSGRASFNTGELFF
TRBV7-6	NA	TRBJ1-5	TRBD1	TGTGCCAGCAGCTTAGGTACAGGGGACAATCAGCCCCAGCATTTT	CASSLGTGDNQPQHF
TRBV5-6	once	TRBJ2-7	TRBD2	TGTGCCAGCAGCAAGACTAGCCTTGTGTACTTC	CASSKTSLVYF
TRBV3-1/TRBV3-2	NA	TRBJ2-1	NA	TGTGCCAGCAGCCAAGATTGGACTACCGAAGTTGATGAGCAGTTCTTC	CASSQDWTTEVDEQFF
TRBV7-2	once	TRBJ2-3	TRBD2	TGTGCCAGCAGCTTAGCGGCGGGAGGGATCACAGATACGCAGTATTTT	CASSLAAGGITDTQYF
TRBV30	NA	TRBJ2-2	TRBD2	TGTGCCTGGAGTGCGGGAGGAGCGAACACCGGGGAGCTGTTTTTT	CAWSAGGANTGELFF
TRBV7-8	NA	TRBJ2-7	NA	TGTGCCAGCAGCCCCGGTGGCTACGAGCAGTACTTC	CASSPGGYEQYF
TRBV27	NA	TRBJ1-1	TRBD1	TGTGCCAGCAAACTAAGCCCCGGGACAGTGAACACTGAAGCTTTCTTT	CASKLSPGTVNTEAFF
TRBV19	NA	TRBJ2-1	NA	TGTGCCAGTAGTACCCGACAGCTTAACAATGAGCAGTTCTTC	CASSTRQLNNEQFF
TRBV12-3/TRBV12-4	NA	TRBJ2-5	NA	TGTGCCAGCAGGCAAGGGGGTGGAGGGACCCAGTACTTC	CASRQGGGGTQYF
TRBV7-8	NA	TRBJ1-1	TRBD1	TGTGCCAGCAGCTGGACCGGGACAGGGGGCTTGAACACTGAAGCTTTCTTT	CASSWTGTGGLNTEAFF
TRBV28	NA	TRBJ2-7	NA	TGTGCCAGCAGTAGGGTCGAGCAGTACTTC	CASSRVEQYF
TRBV6-4	NA	TRBJ2-1	TRBD1	TGTGCCAGCAGTGACTCCCCCGGGACAGGGGGCAATGAGCAGTTCTTC	CASSDSPGTGGNEQFF
TRBV5-4	once	TRBJ2-5	TRBD2	TGTGCCAGCAGCTTGGGGGAGACTAGCGGGAGTGTGGAGACCCAGTACTTC	CASSLGETSGSVETQYF
TRBV28	NA	TRBJ1-5	TRBD1	TGTGCCAGCAGTTCAGGACAGGGAAGCCAGCCCCAGCATTTT	CASSSGQGSQPQHF
TRBV7-2	NA	TRBJ2-1	NA	TGTGCCAGCAGCTCCGGCGGTTACAATGAGCAGTTCTTC	CASSSGGYNEQFF
TRBV7-9	NA	TRBJ2-7	NA	TGTGCCAGCAGCTTAGCGGTAGGAGGACCCGCCGAGCAGTACTTC	CASSLAVGGPAEQYF
TRBV29-1	once	TRBJ1-3	NA	TGCAGCGTTGAGGAGGCGGACTCTGGAAACACCATATATTTT	CSVEEADSGNTIYF
TRBV14	NA	TRBJ2-1	NA	TGTGCCAGCAGCCAACCTGACCCCCACAATGAGCAGTTCTTC	CASSQPDPHNEQFF
TRBV3-1/TRBV3-2	NA	TRBJ2-5	TRBD1	TGTGCCAGCAGCCAAGGCGGACAGGGAGCTCAAGAGACCCAGTACTTC	CASSQGGQGAQETQYF
TRBV6-5	NA	TRBJ2-5	NA	TGTGCCAGCAGGGCAAACCAAGAGACCCAGTACTTC	CASRANQETQYF
TRBV25-1	NA	TRBJ1-5	NA	TGTGCCAGCATGTCGGCGGGGAGGGTCCGTCAGCCCCAGCATTTT	CASMSAGRVRQPQHF
TRBV12-3/TRBV12-4	NA	TRBJ2-7	NA	TGTGCCAGCAGTCCAGGCTCGGGCGAGCAGTACTTC	CASSPGSGEQYF
TRBV6-2/TRBV6-3	once	TRBJ2-1	TRBD1	TGTGCCAGCAGTTGGTCCGGGACAGGGGGGCAGTTCTTC	CASSWSGTGGQFF
TRBV20-1	NA	TRBJ2-7	NA	TGCAGTGCGCAACAGGGTTACGAGCAGTACTTC	CSAQQGYEQYF
TRBV7-2	NA	TRBJ2-3	TRBD1	TGTGCCAGCAGCTTCCCGGGACAGGGGATCGCAGATACGCAGTATTTT	CASSFPGQGIADTQYF
TRBV7-6	NA	TRBJ2-1	NA	TGTGCCAGCAGCTTACGGTGGCGGACCGGGTACGAGCAGTTCTTC	CASSLRWRTGYEQFF
TRBV27	NA	TRBJ2-1	NA	TGTGCCAGCAGGGGGATTAATGAGCAGTTCTTC	CASRGINEQFF
TRBV19	once	TRBJ2-1	NA	TGTGCCAGCCGGCTAACCCCGACTACTACGACCGAGCAGTTCTTC	CASRLTPTTTTEQFF
TRBV3-1/TRBV3-2	NA	TRBJ2-5	NA	TGTGCCAGCAGGGAACCGGGACCAGAGAAGACCCAGTACTTC	CASREPGPEKTQYF
TRBV29-1	NA	TRBJ1-2	NA	TGCAGCGTTGAAGAGACAGGACCCTATGGCTACACCTTC	CSVEETGPYGYTF
TRBV6-5	NA	TRBJ2-1	NA	TGTGCCAGCAGTTACTCGGCGAGGAATGAGCAGTTCTTC	CASSYSARNEQFF
TRBV10-3	NA	TRBJ2-7	NA	TGTGCCATCAGTGACTTGTACGAGCAGTACTTC	CAISDLYEQYF
TRBV18	NA	TRBJ1-4	NA	TGTGCCAGCTCACCCGTCGCAAGGGGACTTGTAGAAAAACTGTTTTTT	CASSPVARGLVEKLFF
TRBV21-1	NA	TRBJ1-5	NA	TGTGCCAGCCCAGGGGGGATCACCAATGGGCCCCAGCATTTT	CASPGGITNGPQHF
TRBV27	NA	TRBJ2-1	TRBD1	TGTGCCAGCAGCATTTCCGGGACAGCATACAATGAGCAGTTCTTC	CASSISGTAYNEQFF
TRBV6-2/TRBV6-3	NA	TRBJ2-1	TRBD2	TGTGCCAGCAGTTACGGTGGCGGGAGGCCCAATGAGCAGTTCTTC	CASSYGGGRPNEQFF
TRBV28	NA	TRBJ2-7	NA	TGTGCCAGCAGTTCAACCTTCGAGCAGTACTTC	CASSSTFEQYF
TRBV6-6	NA	TRBJ1-1	TRBD1	TGTGCCAGCAGTTACTCTGACAGGGGAGGAACTGAAGCTTTCTTT	CASSYSDRGGTEAFF
TRBV7-3	NA	TRBJ1-1	NA	TGTGCCAGCAGCTTAGCACAGGGAAGCACTGAAGCTTTCTTT	CASSLAQGSTEAFF
TRBV15	NA	TRBJ1-1	TRBD1	TGTGCCACCAGCAGAGGGACAGGGGCGAACACTGAAGCTTTCTTT	CATSRGTGANTEAFF
TRBV10-3	few	TRBJ2-2	NA	TGTGCCATCAACGACTCCCCGAACACCGGGGAGCTGTTTTTT	CAINDSPNTGELFF
TRBV18	NA	TRBJ2-3	TRBD1	TGTGCCAGCTCACCACCGGGACAGATCACAGATACGCAGTATTTT	CASSPPGQITDTQYF
TRBV27	NA	TRBJ1-4	TRBD1	TGTGCCAGCAGTTTGCGAGACAGGGGCGAAAAACTGTTTTTT	CASSLRDRGEKLFF
TRBV19	once	TRBJ2-7	TRBD1	TGTGCCAGTAGTACCCATCTACAGGGGGCCTCCTACGAGCAGTACTTC	CASSTHLQGASYEQYF
TRBV6-5	NA	TRBJ2-3	NA	TGTGCCAGCAGGAACTTCAAGGTTAGCACAGATACGCAGTATTTT	CASRNFKVSTDTQYF
TRBV7-2	once	TRBJ2-1	TRBD2	TGTGCCAGCAGCTTAAGGGCTAGCGGGAGGGGCTACAATGAGCAGTTCTTC	CASSLRASGRGYNEQFF
TRBV5-1	NA	TRBJ2-1	TRBD2	TGCGCCAGCAGCTTGTCGTGGGAGGGCCTGGGCAATGAGCAGTTCTTC	CASSLSWEGLGNEQFF
TRBV11-2	NA	TRBJ2-3	TRBD2	TGTGCCAGCAGCTCGCCCGGGGGGGCAAATACAGATACGCAGTATTTT	CASSSPGGANTDTQYF
TRBV28	NA	TRBJ2-3	TRBD2	TGTGCCAGCAGCACGGGACTAGCGGTTCGATCAGATACGCAGTATTTT	CASSTGLAVRSDTQYF
TRBV24-1	NA	TRBJ2-3	TRBD2	TGTGCCACCAACCTAGCGGGCACAGATACGCAGTATTTT	CATNLAGTDTQYF